These 20 T cell receptor beta chains were sequenced from one sample in a study of T cells in localized non-small cell lung cancer. The data were produced by immunoSEQ multiplex PCR, yet TCRdb's version contains in-frame clones alone and is incomplete. The table includes tens of thousands of clones, about four fifths detected once. The material was peripheral blood, obtained before any cancer treatment. The receptors were sampled from a male donor aged 60 or over with stage III squamous cell lung carcinoma.

The chain links TRBV4-3 to TRBJ1-1; D ambiguous. This CDR3 is built from 15 residues. The V and J ends lost 0 bases and 1 base respectively, with 9 bases between them. In germline, CDR1 is LGHNA, CDR2 YSLEER. The CDR3 loop is CASSQDNAGNTEAFF. The CDR3 coding sequence is TGCGCCAGCAGCCAAGATAATGCGGGGAACACTGAAGCTTTCTTT.

The chain joins TRBV9 to TRBJ1-1, with D possibly TRBD1 on 5 matching bases. Germline V gives CDR1 SGDLS, CDR2 YYNGEE. There are 15 residues in the CDR3. Trimming stripped 3 bases from V and 5 bases from J, with 17 bases between. In nucleotides, the CDR3 is TGTGCCAGCAGCGCGAAAGGGGAAGTATATACTGAAGCTTTCTTT. Protein: CASSAKGEVYTEAFF.

This chain connects TRBV7-2 to TRBJ1-4; 7 nucleotides align to TRBD1. CDR1 and CDR2 from the germline V gene are SGHTA and FQGNSA. V lost 1 base, J lost 7 bases, and 3 bases stayed unmatched. This CDR3 is 14 amino acids long. CDR3 protein: CASSLGGGSEKLFF. The CDR3 DNA follows: TGTGCCAGCAGCTTAGGAGGGGGCAGTGAAAAACTGTTTTTT.

The V and J genes are TRBV6-5 and TRBJ1-1; no clear D. The germline gives CDR1 MNHEY, CDR2 SVGAGI. The CDR3 totals 13 residues. Between the trimmed V and J ends, which lost 5 bases and 1 base, there was a span of 8 bases. CDR3 bases: TGTGCCAGCAGTATAGGACGGAACACTGAAGCTTTCTTT. Encoded protein: CASSIGRNTEAFF.

The CDR3 loop reads CASTRWTGGNYEQYF. CDR3 coding DNA: TGTGCCAGCACCCGATGGACAGGGGGTAACTACGAGCAGTACTTC. The rearrangement uses TRBV7-2 and TRBJ2-7; 10 bases are a match to TRBD1. Germline V CDR1 and CDR2: SGHTA, FQGNSA. This CDR3 region has 15 residues. V lost 7 bases and J lost 3; bases outside the gene matches: 9.

The chain recombines TRBV6-6 with TRBJ2-7; D might be TRBD1 or TRBD2, each matching 6 bases. Germline V gives CDR1 MNHNY, CDR2 SVGAGI (reference sequence). The germline V and J ends were trimmed by 7 bases and 6 bases, with 13 bases remaining between them. The CDR3 has 12 residues. The DNA of the CDR3 is TGTGCCAGCACCCAACAGGGAGGCGAGCAGTACTTC. Residues: CASTQQGGEQYF.

Turning to this clone: Other nucleotide sequences in the sample specify the same CDR3. The CDR3 reads CASSSPGTVYEQYF. CDR3 sequence (DNA): TGTGCCAGTAGTAGTCCCGGGACAGTTTACGAGCAGTACTTC. J is TRBJ2-7 and V is TRBV19; 7 bases are shared with TRBD1. This CDR3 comprises 14 residues. Germline values: CDR1 LNHDA, CDR2 SQIVND (reference sequence). The J segment lost 4 bases and the V segment lost 4 bases, leaving 7 bases of the junction unmatched.

This clone turned up a few times. The chain combines TRBV9 with TRBJ2-7, with D perhaps matching TRBD1 or TRBD2 (5 bases each). The CDR3 contains 12 residues. Germline V gene sequence: CDR1 SGDLS, CDR2 YYNGEE. V was shortened by 0 bases and J by 5 bases, with 6 bases between the two germline ends. The CDR3 loop reads CASSVGDHEQYF. The CDR3 bases are TGTGCCAGCAGCGTAGGGGACCACGAGCAGTACTTC.

The chain carries TRBV7-2 and TRBJ1-1, with no clear D. This CDR3 comprises 15 residues. V was cut by 1 base and J by 2 bases, with 11 bases left in between. Germline assignment: CDR1 SGHTA and CDR2 FQGNSA. The CDR3 here is CASSLVGRSNTEAFF. CDR3 DNA: TGTGCCAGCAGCTTAGTGGGGAGAAGCAACACTGAAGCTTTCTTT.

The chain combines TRBV30 with TRBJ2-5; a possible D gene is TRBD2 (6 bases). Germline V gene data show CDR1 as GTSNPN and CDR2 as SVGIG (reference sequence). The CDR3 covers 14 residues. V lost 2 bases and J 5 bases, leaving 15 bases between the germline ends. The DNA for the CDR3 is TGTGCCTGGAGTTTAGCGGCCCTGGAGGAGACCCAGTACTTC. As protein: CAWSLAALEETQYF.

The rearrangement links TRBV5-1 to TRBJ1-2; D not certain. The CDR3 is 14 amino acids. The V gene lost 0 bases and the J gene lost 8 bases, with 14 bases spanning the gap. CDR1 and CDR2 from the germline V gene are SGHRS and YFSETQ. This CDR3 reads CASSLDQDAVGYTF. CDR3 sequence (DNA): TGCGCCAGCAGCTTGGACCAGGACGCTGTAGGCTACACCTTC.

Concerning this clone: The sample carries other DNA sequences with the same CDR3. This chain connects TRBV5-1 to TRBJ1-1, with 7 bases aligning to TRBD1. With 7 bases clipped from V and 2 bases from J, the junction kept 20 bases outside the gene matches. Per germline, CDR1 SGHRS and CDR2 YFSETQ. This CDR3 comprises 18 residues. CDR3 coding DNA: TGCGCCAGCCAACCCTCCACGGGACAGATTCTGATAAACACTGAAGCTTTCTTT. This sequence encodes CASQPSTGQILINTEAFF.

The chain links TRBV21-1 to TRBJ2-7; the table assigns TRBD2, which was not confirmed against the DNA. TRBV21-1 is listed as a pseudogene. This CDR3 is built from 15 residues. The CDR3 coding sequence is TGTGCCAGCAGCAAAGGTGGCGGGAGCTTCTACGAGCAGTACTTC. Amino acids: CASSKGGGSFYEQYF.

The chain joins TRBV7-8 to TRBJ2-7; a weak D match, TRBD1 (7 bases). There are 14 residues in the CDR3. The V gene's germline CDR1 is SGHVS and CDR2 FQNEAQ. The V end lost 3 bases, the J end lost 7 bases, and 16 bases lay between the germline ends. CDR3 sequence: CASSFSPQGREQYF. CDR3 bases: TGTGCCAGCAGCTTTTCTCCACAGGGGAGGGAGCAGTACTTC.

The chain joins TRBV28 to TRBJ2-5, with 9 nucleotides matching TRBD1. CDR1 is MDHEN, CDR2 SYDVKM, per germline. The CDR3 spans 15 residues. The junction had 11 bases not matched to a gene; V was cut back by 6 bases and J by 6 bases. CDR3 nucleotide sequence: TGTGCCAGCAGCTGGACAGGGGTCTCGATTAAGACCCAGTACTTC. This codes for CASSWTGVSIKTQYF.

The CDR3 here is CASVRSGTHPWDTEAFF. The CDR3 DNA is TGTGCCAGCGTGCGCTCCGGGACACACCCTTGGGACACTGAAGCTTTCTTT. V and J are TRBV18 and TRBJ1-1; D is possibly TRBD1 (6 bases). V was cut by 8 bases and J by 3 bases, with 25 bases left in between. The CDR3 is made up of 17 amino acids. Germline values: CDR1 KGHSH, CDR2 LQKENI.

V usage is TRBV4-3 and J usage is TRBJ1-4; no firm D call. Per germline, CDR1 LGHNA and CDR2 YSLEER. Deletions cut 0 bases from V and 5 bases from J, with 10 bases between. CDR3 size: 15 residues. CDR3 amino acids: CASSQDGQRNEKLFF. The CDR3 DNA follows: TGCGCCAGCAGCCAAGATGGGCAGAGGAATGAAAAACTGTTTTTT.

The CDR3 DNA sequence: TGTGCCTGGGGGACAGGCGGAAATTCACCCCTCCACTTT. This translates into CAWGTGGNSPLHF. This chain connects TRBV30 to TRBJ1-6, with 8 bases lining up with TRBD1. Germline CDR1 is GTSNPN and CDR2 is SVGIG (reference sequence). This CDR3 contains 13 residues. Trimming cost V 5 bases and J 7 bases; bases outside gene matches: 4.

This clone has only a few counts. The chain employs TRBV5-6 and TRBJ1-2; 10 bases align to TRBD1. Per germline, CDR1 SGHDT and CDR2 YYEEEE. V lost 1 base to trimming and J lost 2 bases; unmatched junction nucleotides: 11. The CDR3 runs 18 residues. CDR3 DNA sequence: TGTGCCAGCAGCTTGTTCGGGACAGGGGCCCGAGGGAACTATGGCTACACCTTC. It specifies CASSLFGTGARGNYGYTF.

V gene TRBV18 combines with J gene TRBJ2-5; D is unclear. CDR3 length: 13 residues. Germline-derived CDR1 and CDR2 are KGHSH and LQKENI. V gave up 0 bases and J gave up 2 bases, with 4 bases separating them. CDR3 sequence (DNA): TGTGCCAGCTCACCACCTTCACAAGAGACCCAGTACTTC. It yields the protein CASSPPSQETQYF.